The source of this T cell receptor (beta chain) is a study of OX40 agonist ivuxolimab in advanced cancers. About the study: The study enrolled dose-escalation patients with hepatocellular carcinoma, melanoma, renal cell or head and neck cancer. Those enrolled were about 82% male, with a mean age of about 60 years and ages from roughly 20 to 90. The study, taken as a whole, reports: Average numbers of expanded clones were greater in CD8+ T cells than in CD4+. Doses of 0.1 to 3.0 mg/kg were accompanied by clonal expansion of CD4+ and CD8+ blood T cells by week 6.

Of note for this clone: What it recognizes is unknown.

Germline CDR1 and CDR2: SGHNT and YYREEE (reference sequence). V was clipped by 7 bases and J by 3 bases; unmatched bases: 6. The CDR3 runs to 16 residues. Clones were sequenced by immunoSEQ multiplex PCR, and TCRdb holds only the in-frame ones, with some missing. Among 50,000 to 70,000 clones, around 93% were seen once, and the ten largest hold roughly 0.45%. The input for sequencing was CD4+ or CD8+ T cells sorted from blood, taken in a trial of the OX40 agonist ivuxolimab. The V gene is TRBV5-4, the J gene TRBJ2-2, with 13 bases identical to TRBD2. This clonotype originated in an adult with an advanced solid tumor such as melanoma, head and neck, liver or kidney cancer. This CDR3 reads CASSPLAGGYTGELFF. The CDR3 coding sequence is TGTGCCAGCTCACCACTAGCGGGAGGGTACACCGGGGAGCTGTTTTTT.